This is a list of T cell receptor beta chains from one sample in a study of identical twins. TCRdb fed the 5' RACE reads into MiXCR, producing one record per CDR3 protein. The sample yields over 600,000 distinct CDR3 sequences, over 20% seen once. The sample also formed part of further work on T cells expressing NK-cell markers.

Sequences were obtained from PBMCs. The receptors shown here come from a woman between 18 and 30 years old in good health. Each CDR3 is given with its conserved first and last residue. The order of the fields is V gene, D gene, clone size, J gene, CDR3 DNA, CDR3 protein. D genes are given only for firm matches. Expanded clones are given a class, and other clones once, few, many or no size at all.

v_call: TRBV24-1
d_call: -
clone_size: few
j_call: TRBJ2-1
cdr3_nt: TGTGCCACCAGTGATTCCGGTAGAGATGAGCAGTTCTTC
cdr3_aa: CATSDSGRDEQFF

v_call: TRBV6-1
d_call: TRBD2
clone_size: -
j_call: TRBJ2-1
cdr3_nt: TGTGCCAGCAGACGCCACCGCTTAGCGGGAGGCTACAATGAGCAGTTCTTC
cdr3_aa: CASRRHRLAGGYNEQFF

v_call: TRBV4-2
d_call: -
clone_size: many
j_call: TRBJ2-3
cdr3_nt: TGTGCCAGCAGCCCTCAAGGGAGGGGGGGGAGCACAGATACGCAGTATTTT
cdr3_aa: CASSPQGRGGSTDTQYF

v_call: TRBV11-2
d_call: TRBD2
clone_size: few
j_call: TRBJ2-3
cdr3_nt: TGTGCCAGCAGCTTATTACTAGCGGGAGGGCCAGGATCAGATACGCAGTATTTT
cdr3_aa: CASSLLLAGGPGSDTQYF

v_call: TRBV20-1
d_call: -
clone_size: -
j_call: TRBJ1-1
cdr3_nt: TGCAGTGCTACGGTGGTTTCGAACACTGAAGCTTTCTTT
cdr3_aa: CSATVVSNTEAFF

v_call: TRBV6-7
d_call: -
clone_size: many
j_call: TRBJ2-1
cdr3_nt: TGTGCCAGAACCGACAATGAGCAGTTCTTC
cdr3_aa: CARTDNEQFF

v_call: TRBV5-1
d_call: -
clone_size: -
j_call: TRBJ2-2
cdr3_nt: TGCGCCAGCAGCAACACCGGGACACCCCACACCGGGGAGCTGTTTTTT
cdr3_aa: CASSNTGTPHTGELFF

v_call: TRBV6-5
d_call: -
clone_size: -
j_call: TRBJ2-2
cdr3_nt: TGTGCCAGCAGTTACGTTCGAGAGGAGGGCACCGGGGAGCTGTTTTTT
cdr3_aa: CASSYVREEGTGELFF

v_call: TRBV7-9
d_call: -
clone_size: few
j_call: TRBJ2-1
cdr3_nt: TGTGCCAGCAGCTTAGCTACCGGGGGCCTACAGAACAATGAGCAGTTCTTC
cdr3_aa: CASSLATGGLQNNEQFF

v_call: TRBV5-1
d_call: TRBD1
clone_size: few
j_call: TRBJ2-5
cdr3_nt: TGCGCCAGCAGCCCTGGGACAGCGTTCCAAGAGACCCAGTACTTC
cdr3_aa: CASSPGTAFQETQYF

v_call: TRBV5-1
d_call: TRBD2
clone_size: -
j_call: TRBJ2-1
cdr3_nt: TGCGCCAGCAGCGGCACCTCTAGCGGGAGGGCTTTTTTACACAATGAGCAGTTCTTC
cdr3_aa: CASSGTSSGRAFLHNEQFF

v_call: TRBV12-3/TRBV12-4
d_call: -
clone_size: many
j_call: TRBJ1-2
cdr3_nt: TGCGCCAGCAGCTTGGGGTCCAACTATGGCTACACCTTC
cdr3_aa: CASSLGSNYGYTF

v_call: TRBV29-1
d_call: -
clone_size: -
j_call: TRBJ2-7
cdr3_nt: -
cdr3_aa: CSVGQGSVDEQCF

v_call: TRBV12-5
d_call: -
clone_size: -
j_call: TRBJ2-3
cdr3_nt: TGTGCTAGTGGTTTGGTACCAGGGGTAGTCCACACAGATACGCAGTATTTT
cdr3_aa: CASGLVPGVVHTDTQYF

v_call: TRBV27
d_call: -
clone_size: -
j_call: TRBJ2-5
cdr3_nt: TGTGCCAGCAGTCCGTATTCACAGGGCCCAGAGACCCAGTACTTC
cdr3_aa: CASSPYSQGPETQYF

v_call: TRBV12-3/TRBV12-4
d_call: -
clone_size: few
j_call: TRBJ2-1
cdr3_nt: TGTGCCAGCAGTTCCCAGCGGAACCTGGAGGAGCAGTTCTTC
cdr3_aa: CASSSQRNLEEQFF

v_call: TRBV9
d_call: TRBD2
clone_size: many
j_call: TRBJ2-5
cdr3_nt: TGTGCCAGCAGTCGGGCCAGCGGGGAAGCGGAGACCCAGTACTTC
cdr3_aa: CASSRASGEAETQYF

v_call: TRBV12-3/TRBV12-4
d_call: -
clone_size: few
j_call: TRBJ2-1
cdr3_nt: TGTGCCAGCAGTTTAAATAGGGGTGGCAATGAGCAGTTCTTC
cdr3_aa: CASSLNRGGNEQFF

v_call: TRBV5-5
d_call: -
clone_size: few
j_call: TRBJ2-5
cdr3_nt: TGTGCCAGCAGCTTGACGATGGAGACCCAGTACTTC
cdr3_aa: CASSLTMETQYF

v_call: TRBV6-4
d_call: TRBD2
clone_size: -
j_call: TRBJ2-4
cdr3_nt: TGTGCCCTACCCGAGGCTAGCGGGAGTAGACTAGCCAAAAACATTCAGTACTTC
cdr3_aa: CALPEASGSRLAKNIQYF

v_call: TRBV6-1
d_call: TRBD1
clone_size: -
j_call: TRBJ1-6
cdr3_nt: TGTGCCAGCAGTCGAACTCCTGGGACAGGGGAGTCACCCCTCCACTTT
cdr3_aa: CASSRTPGTGESPLHF

v_call: TRBV6-2/TRBV6-3
d_call: TRBD2
clone_size: -
j_call: TRBJ2-1
cdr3_nt: TGTGCCAGCAGTTACTCCCGCGGGAGTAGGAATGAGCAGTTCTTC
cdr3_aa: CASSYSRGSRNEQFF

v_call: TRBV21-1
d_call: -
clone_size: few
j_call: TRBJ1-6
cdr3_nt: TGTGCCAGCGTGAAGGGGGACGGGCGGTCACCCCTCCACTTT
cdr3_aa: CASVKGDGRSPLHF

v_call: TRBV7-2
d_call: TRBD2
clone_size: -
j_call: TRBJ2-1
cdr3_nt: TGTGCCAGCAGCCGAGGACTAGCGGGACCGGGTGAGCAGTTCTTC
cdr3_aa: CASSRGLAGPGEQFF